Below, one T cell receptor beta chain is given with its context. Germline loops: CDR1 SGHTA, CDR2 FQGTGA. With 5 bases removed from V and 4 bases from J, the gap between germline ends came to 16 bases. The CDR3 has 15 residues. This sample is part of a study of blood T cell repertoires in COVID-19. Across the whole study: PBMCs, B-cell-depleted T cells, or T cells provided the cDNA or gDNA that made up the material.

The data were produced by immunoSEQ multiplex PCR, yet TCRdb's version contains in-frame clones alone and is incomplete. The sample lists approximately 190,000 clones, 70% to 90% occurring once. Sample: peripheral blood. V is TRBV7-3 and J is TRBJ2-3, with a tentative D call TRBD2 (5 bases). The source of this sequence is a woman aged 70 to 79 with active or convalescent COVID-19. CDR3 sequence reads: CASSPRPGKADTQYF. The CDR3 bases are TGTGCCAGCAGCCCTAGGCCGGGAAAGGCAGATACGCAGTATTTT.